Given below is one T cell receptor (beta chain) in context. It may be a read error: a sequence one base away is much more abundant. TCRdb called the 5' RACE reads again in MiXCR, with one record for every CDR3 protein. This table has roughly 60,000 distinct CDR3 sequences, roughly 28% appearing once. Cells sorted as Tregs were CD4+, CD25+ and CD127-/low. CDR3 length: 15 residues. Looked up from germline, CDR1 is SGDLS and CDR2 is YYNGEE. V gave up 0 bases and J gave up 1 base, with 7 bases separating them. Sequenced input: tumor-infiltrating Tregs sorted from the breast tumor. The chain recombines TRBV9 with TRBJ2-2; unclear D gene. The TCR was taken from a female donor with breast cancer. The CDR3 spells CASSVGHVNTGELFF. The CDR3 DNA follows: TGTGCCAGCAGCGTAGGTCACGTGAACACCGGGGAGCTGTTTTTT.